The clone carrying this T cell receptor (beta chain) was counted at least ten times. Antigen unknown. This sample is drawn from a study of response to subunit inactivated influenza vaccine. Study-wide results and caveats: Each seasonal flu vaccination may recruit only limited new T cells, authors suggested.

TCRdb re-derived calls from the RT-PCR reads in MiXCR, one entry per CDR3 protein. The sample comprises more than 450,000 distinct CDR3 sequences, 7.6% of which are singletons, and over 10% rests with the top ten. This TCR was sampled from a man between 50 and 70 years old who received an inactivated influenza vaccine. This specimen was PBMCs from blood, taken about 23 months after vaccination.

The CDR3 here is CASSSGTVYEQYF. Written as DNA, the CDR3 is TGCGCCAGCAGCTCCGGGACGGTCTACGAGCAGTACTTC. The chain is built from TRBV10-2 and TRBJ2-7; the D call may be TRBD1 or TRBD2 (5 bases each). Trimming removed 6 bases from V and 3 bases from J, with 12 bases in between. This CDR3 region has 13 residues. Per germline, CDR1 WSHSY and CDR2 SAAADI.